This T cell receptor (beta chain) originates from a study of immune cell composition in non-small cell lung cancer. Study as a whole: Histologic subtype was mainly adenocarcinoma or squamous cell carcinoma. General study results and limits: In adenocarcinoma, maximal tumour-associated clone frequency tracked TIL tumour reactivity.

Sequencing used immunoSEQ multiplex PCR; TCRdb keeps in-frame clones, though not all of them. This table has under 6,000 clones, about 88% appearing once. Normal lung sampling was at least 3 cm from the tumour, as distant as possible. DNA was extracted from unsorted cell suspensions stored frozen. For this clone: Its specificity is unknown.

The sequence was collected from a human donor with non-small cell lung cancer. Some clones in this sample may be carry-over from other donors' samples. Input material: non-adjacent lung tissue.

CDR3 nucleotide sequence: TGTGCCATCGAGGGGGACCACAATGAGCAGTTCTTC. It encodes CAIEGDHNEQFF. The V call is TRBV10-3, the J call TRBJ2-1, with D possibly TRBD1 on 6 matching bases. The CDR3 sequence is 12 residues long. CDR1 is ENHRY, CDR2 SYGVKD, per germline. Trimming stripped 8 bases from V and 5 bases from J, with 10 bases between.